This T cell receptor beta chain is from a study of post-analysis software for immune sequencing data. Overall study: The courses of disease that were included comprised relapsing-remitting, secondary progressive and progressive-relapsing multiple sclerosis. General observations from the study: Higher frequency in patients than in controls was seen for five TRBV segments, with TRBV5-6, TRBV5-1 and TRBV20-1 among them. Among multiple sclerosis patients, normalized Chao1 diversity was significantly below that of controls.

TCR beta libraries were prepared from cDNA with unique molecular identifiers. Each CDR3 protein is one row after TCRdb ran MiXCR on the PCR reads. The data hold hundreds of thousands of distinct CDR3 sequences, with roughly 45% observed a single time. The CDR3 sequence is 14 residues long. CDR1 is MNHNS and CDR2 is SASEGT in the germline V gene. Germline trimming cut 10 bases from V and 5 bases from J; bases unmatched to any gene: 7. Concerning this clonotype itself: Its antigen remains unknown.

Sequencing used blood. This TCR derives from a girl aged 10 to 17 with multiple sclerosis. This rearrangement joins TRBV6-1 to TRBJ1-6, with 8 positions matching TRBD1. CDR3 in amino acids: CATEDRVDNSPLHF. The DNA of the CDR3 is TGTGCCACGGAGGACAGGGTAGATAATTCACCCCTCCACTTT.